These 29 T cell receptor beta chains originate from one sample sequenced in a study of T cell repertoires in cytomegalovirus infection. Which antigens these TCRs recognize remains unknown. TCRdb recomputed calls from the reads with MiXCR, one row per CDR3 protein. The sample includes approximately 910,000 distinct CDR3 sequences, around 32% of them seen just once. Sequenced here: cultured CD8+ T cells from PBMCs, sampled from culture after CMV antigen stimulation. Receptors were obtained from a human donor in good health (CMV status not recorded). Some clones in this sample may be carry-over from other donors' samples.

V usage is TRBV6-1 and J usage is TRBJ2-3; a weak D match, TRBD2 (5 bases). V lost 6 bases to trimming and J lost 0 bases, with 16 bases between them. The germline CDR1 and CDR2 sequences are MNHNS and SASEGT. The length of the CDR3 is 16 residues. This chain's CDR3 is CASRARSETSTDTQYF. In DNA form, the CDR3 reads TGTGCCAGCAGAGCGCGTAGCGAAACAAGCACAGATACGCAGTATTTT.

The table lists this clonotype with many counts. In DNA form, the CDR3 reads TGTGCCAGCCGAGGGACAGGGGTATCCTACGAGCAGTACGTC. Protein: CASRGTGVSYEQYV. V gene TRBV28 combines with J gene TRBJ2-7, with 10 bases identical to TRBD1. The CDR3 sequence is 14 residues long. V shed 8 bases and J 1 base; nucleotides not matched to a gene: 5. Germline loops: CDR1 MDHEN, CDR2 SYDVKM.

This clonotype was found many times. The CDR3 DNA reads TGTGCCAGCAGCTATCGACTAGCGGATAAGGATACGCAGTATTTT. Amino acid sequence: CASSYRLADKDTQYF. This sequence joins TRBV7-2 and TRBJ2-3; 9 bases map to TRBD2. The junction had 8 bases not matched to a gene; V was cut back by 4 bases and J by 6 bases. In germline, CDR1 is SGHTA, CDR2 FQGNSA. There are 15 residues in the CDR3.

The CDR3 sequence: CSVGGTPYNEQFF. For the CDR3, the DNA is TGCAGCGTTGGGGGGACACCTTACAATGAGCAGTTCTTC. This sequence joins TRBV29-1 and TRBJ2-1, with a weak D call TRBD1 (6 bases). Trimming shortened V by 4 bases and J by 4 bases, and 11 bases separated the two germline ends. The CDR3 totals 13 residues. CDR1 and CDR2 from the germline V gene are SQVTM and ANQGSEA.

The chain has TRBV6-2 or TRBV6-3 and TRBJ2-5; tentatively, D is TRBD1 (5 bases). V was clipped by 7 bases and J by 1 base, with 7 bases between them. Looked up from germline, CDR1 is MNHEY and CDR2 is SVGEGT. CDR3 length equals 12 residues. CDR3 bases: TGTGCCAGCACCGACAGCCAAGAGACCCAGTACTTC. Translating it yields CASTDSQETQYF.

The gene calls are TRBV12-3 or TRBV12-4 and TRBJ2-7; D is ambiguous. The length of the CDR3 is 13 residues. V was cut by 3 bases and J by 3 bases, with 9 bases left in between. CDR3: CASSFGEGYEQYV. The CDR3 bases are TGTGCCAGCAGTTTTGGGGAAGGCTACGAGCAGTACGTC.

This clonotype was seen only a few times. A much larger clone lies one base from this, so it may be a read error. The V call is TRBV4-1, the J call TRBJ2-7; D is unresolved. This CDR3 spans 11 amino acids. V lost 3 bases, J lost 2 bases, and 2 bases lay in between. Germline CDR1 MGHRA, CDR2 YSYEKL. The CDR3 region has the DNA TGCGCCAGCAGCCATACCTACGAGCAGTACTTC. This sequence encodes CASSHTYEQYF.

This chain uses TRBV15 with TRBJ2-5; tentatively, D is TRBD1 or TRBD2 (5 bases each). The CDR3 is made up of 16 amino acids. CDR1 and CDR2 from the germline V gene are LNHNV and YYDKDF (reference sequence). V dropped 0 bases and J dropped 4 bases, with 15 bases sitting between them. This CDR3 reads CATSRDIGRERETQYF. In DNA, the CDR3 is TGTGCCACCAGCAGAGATATCGGCAGGGAGCGAGAGACCCAGTACTTC.

Comment on this clonotype: A much larger clone lies a single base off, so this may be a read error. The chain couples TRBV7-2 to TRBJ2-7; perhaps TRBD1 as D (7 bases). The CDR3 runs to 15 residues. The germline V gene has CDR1 SGHTA and CDR2 FQGNSA. CDR3 sequence: CVSSLGRGESYEQYF. The CDR3, as DNA: TGTGTCAGCAGCTTAGGCAGGGGGGAATCCTACGAGCAGTACTTC.

The chain uses TRBV6-2 or TRBV6-3 and TRBJ1-2; D unresolved. V was pared by 0 bases and J by 2 bases, with 16 bases between. The CDR3 has 17 amino acids. Germline V CDR1 and CDR2: MNHEY, SVGEGT. CDR3 amino acids: CASSYSLEKAGNYGYTF. The CDR3 bases are TGTGCCAGCAGTTACTCGCTGGAAAAGGCTGGCAACTATGGCTACACCTTC.

As for this clonotype: One end of the junction varies from germline; a read error may be responsible. The rearrangement uses TRBV7-6 and TRBJ2-2; maybe TRBD2 (6 bases). The germline gives CDR1 SGHVS, CDR2 FNYEAQ. CDR3 length: 15 amino acids. The CDR3 spells CASSLALGGTQELFF. The CDR3 coding sequence is TGTGCTAGCAGCTTAGCCCTGGGGGGAACCCAAGAGCTGTTTTTT.

The sample holds many counts of this clonotype. The chain links TRBV4-3 to TRBJ2-1; perhaps TRBD2 as D (6 bases). Deletions cut 0 bases from V and 4 bases from J, with 13 bases between. CDR1 LGHNA and CDR2 YSLEER come from the germline V gene. This CDR3 has 16 residues. CDR3 loop: CASSQDRAGTYNEQFF. In DNA, the CDR3 is TGCGCCAGCAGCCAAGATCGGGCGGGGACGTACAATGAGCAGTTCTTC.

This clonotype was seen only a few times. The chain employs TRBV29-1 and TRBJ1-1; 10 bases align to TRBD1. V gave up 7 bases and J gave up 13 bases; unmatched junction bases: 12. This CDR3 region has 12 residues. The germline V gene has CDR1 SQVTM and CDR2 ANQGSEA. Here the CDR3 DNA reads TGCAGCGCTGGACAGGGGGGGGCAGATTGTTTCTTT. It specifies CSAGQGGADCFF. The variable domain in full, with the rest retrieved from reference TRBV29-1 and TRBJ1-1, is SAVISQKPSRDICQRGTSLTIQCQVDSQVTMMFWYRQQPGQSLTLIATANQGSEATYESGFVIDKFPISRPNLTFSTLTVSNMSPEDSSIYLCSAGQGGADCFFGQGTRLTVV.

The J gene is TRBJ1-4, the V gene TRBV27; TRBD1 is a possible D gene (6 bases). The germline V gene encodes CDR1 MNHEY and CDR2 SMNVEV (reference sequence). This CDR3 is 17 amino acids long. V lost 6 bases to trimming and J lost 0 bases, with 17 bases between them. The CDR3 coding sequence is TGTGCCAGCAGCCTACGGGCAGGGGATGCAACTAATGAAAAACTGTTTTTT. This translates into CASSLRAGDATNEKLFF.

V and J are TRBV6-6 and TRBJ1-5; possible D gene TRBD1, 5 bases. Trimming removed 2 bases at V and 6 bases at J, with 14 bases between. CDR1 and CDR2 (germline): MNHNY, SVGAGI (reference sequence). The CDR3 sequence is 15 residues long. The DNA of the CDR3 is TGTGCCAGCAGTTACGGGACTGGAGCAGGTCAGCCCCAGCATTTT. Protein product: CASSYGTGAGQPQHF.

The chain couples TRBV4-1 to TRBJ2-2; 7 bases are a match to TRBD2. This CDR3 has 14 residues. CDR1 MGHRA and CDR2 YSYEKL come from the germline V gene. With V trimmed by 3 bases and J by 5 bases, 3 bases remained unmatched. Written as DNA, the CDR3 is TGCGCCAGCAGCCAGAGGACTAGAACCGGGGAGCTGTTTTTT. Amino acids: CASSQRTRTGELFF.

This chain uses TRBV19 with TRBJ1-3, with a weak D call TRBD1 (5 bases). Germline V gene data show CDR1 as LNHDA and CDR2 as SQIVND (reference sequence). Trimming removed 4 bases at V and 0 bases at J, with 13 bases between. This CDR3 has 16 amino acids. The CDR3 nucleotides read TGTGCCAGTAGTAGACCGGGACCGATCTCTGGAAACACCATATATTTT. Its translation: CASSRPGPISGNTIYF. The full variable domain, rest sourced from reference TRBV19 and TRBJ1-3, is DGGITQSPKYLFRKEGQNVTLSCEQNLNHDAMYWYRQDPGQGLRLIYYSQIVNDFQKGDIAEGYSVSREKKESFPLTVTSAQKNPTAFYLCASSRPGPISGNTIYFGEGSWLTVV.

The chain links TRBV24-1 to TRBJ2-3; no reliable D call. The CDR3 is made up of 13 amino acids. With 3 bases removed from V and 4 bases from J, the gap between germline ends came to 7 bases. Per germline, CDR1 KGHDR and CDR2 SFDVKD. The CDR3 sequence: CATSDSPPDTQYF. Here the CDR3 DNA reads TGTGCCACCAGTGATAGCCCGCCAGATACGCAGTATTTT.

This clonotype was picked up a small number of times. V and J are TRBV7-9 and TRBJ1-2; D ambiguous. The ends were cut back, 5 bases at V and 9 bases at J, with 7 bases in the middle. The V gene's germline CDR1 is SEHNR and CDR2 FQNEAQ (reference sequence). The CDR3 is made up of 10 amino acids. The DNA for the CDR3 is TGTGCCAGCAGCCTACAGAGCTACACCTTC. Its protein is CASSLQSYTF.

The gene calls are TRBV11-2 and TRBJ2-5, with 10 bases aligning to TRBD1. Losses at the gene ends were 5 bases for V and 3 bases for J; bases not matched to a gene: 15. Germline CDR1 SGHAT, CDR2 FQNNGV. The CDR3 runs 18 residues. As DNA, the CDR3 is TGTGCCAGCAGCAGCGGAGACAGGGGGCTCCTCGGTGAAGAGACCCAGTACTTC. Residues: CASSSGDRGLLGEETQYF.

This clonotype was recorded a few times. This chain joins TRBV7-3 and TRBJ2-1; TRBD2 agrees at 8 bases. The V gene's germline CDR1 is SGHTA and CDR2 FQGTGA. CDR3 length: 19 amino acids. Trimming removed 1 base from V and 0 bases from J; junction bases left unmatched: 11. This CDR3 reads CASSLNGRGGRTSYNEQFF. For the CDR3, the DNA is TGTGCCAGCAGCTTAAACGGTCGGGGGGGCCGGACCTCCTACAATGAGCAGTTCTTC.

This clonotype was recorded many times. The gene calls are TRBV7-8 and TRBJ1-1; tentative D call: TRBD1 (6 bases). CDR1 SGHVS and CDR2 FQNEAQ come from the germline V gene. The CDR3 covers 17 residues. V was cut by 0 bases and J by 3 bases, with 17 bases left in between. The chain's CDR3 is CASSLASGGASHTEAFF. The CDR3 DNA sequence: TGTGCCAGCAGCTTAGCGTCGGGGGGCGCAAGTCACACTGAAGCTTTCTTT.

There are many counts of this clonotype. The V and J genes are TRBV7-9 and TRBJ2-4; 11 nucleotides match TRBD2. Per germline, CDR1 SEHNR and CDR2 FQNEAQ (reference sequence). Trimming took 6 bases from V and 0 from J; bases not matched to a gene: 4. CDR3 length equals 16 residues. CDR3 residues: CASSPLAGGAKNIQYF. The CDR3 nucleotides read TGTGCCAGCAGTCCTCTAGCGGGGGGAGCCAAAAACATTCAGTACTTC.

This clonotype was observed a single time. The rearrangement joins TRBV7-6 to TRBJ2-2; the D is unclear. The CDR3 is made up of 14 amino acids. From germline, CDR1 is SGHVS and CDR2 FNYEAQ. Trimming took 4 bases from V and 6 from J, leaving 12 bases between them. This CDR3 is CASSSRAVAGELFF. The CDR3 nucleotides read TGTGCCAGCAGCTCCCGGGCCGTTGCCGGGGAGCTGTTTTTT.

The chain uses TRBV4-1 and TRBJ2-1, with a tentative D call TRBD1 (6 bases). This CDR3 has 15 residues. Trimming stripped 1 base from V and 6 bases from J, with 13 bases between. In germline, CDR1 is MGHRA, CDR2 YSYEKL. The CDR3 coding sequence is TGCGCCAGCAGCCAAGGGGGGACCAGGGGCAATGAGCAGTTCTTC. This encodes CASSQGGTRGNEQFF.

In its sample, this clonotype was seen a few times. This chain links TRBV7-9 with TRBJ1-1; D not certain. Looked up from germline, CDR1 is SEHNR and CDR2 is FQNEAQ (reference sequence). With 2 bases removed from V and 8 bases from J, the gap between germline ends came to 9 bases. The CDR3 runs 12 residues. Here the CDR3 DNA reads TGTGCCAGCAGCTTAACCCATGCAGAAGCTTTCTTT. This gives the protein CASSLTHAEAFF.

Only a few counts were recorded for this clonotype. The J gene is TRBJ2-7, the V gene TRBV19; D remains unclear. Trimming shortened V by 1 base and J by 3 bases, and 7 bases separated the two germline ends. The CDR3 totals 13 residues. CDR1 is LNHDA and CDR2 is SQIVND in the germline V gene (reference sequence). CDR3 in amino acids: CASSIGGGYEQYV. The CDR3 DNA reads TGTGCCAGTAGTATAGGCGGCGGCTACGAGCAGTACGTC.

This clonotype was counted between two and nine times. A junction boundary mismatches the germline segment, possibly from a read error. This chain joins TRBV5-1 and TRBJ1-2; weak D call: TRBD1 (5 bases). CDR3 length equals 15 residues. Germline values: CDR1 SGHRS, CDR2 YFSETQ. CDR3: CASSLRTPHDYDYTF. The CDR3 DNA reads TGCGCCAGCAGCTTGAGGACACCCCACGACTATGACTACACCTTC.

Remarks on this clonotype: This could be a read error, since a much larger clone is one nucleotide away. The gene calls are TRBV7-9 and TRBJ2-2; 12 bases are shared with TRBD1. This CDR3 comprises 19 residues. V trimming: 5 bases; J trimming: 9 bases; junction bases outside the gene matches: 19. Germline CDR1 and CDR2: SEHNR and FQNEAQ (reference sequence). In DNA form, the CDR3 reads TGTGCCAGCAGCCCCCCATCGGGCGGGACAGGGGGCGTCCTCAGGGAGCTGTTTTTT. This translates into CASSPPSGGTGGVLRELFF.